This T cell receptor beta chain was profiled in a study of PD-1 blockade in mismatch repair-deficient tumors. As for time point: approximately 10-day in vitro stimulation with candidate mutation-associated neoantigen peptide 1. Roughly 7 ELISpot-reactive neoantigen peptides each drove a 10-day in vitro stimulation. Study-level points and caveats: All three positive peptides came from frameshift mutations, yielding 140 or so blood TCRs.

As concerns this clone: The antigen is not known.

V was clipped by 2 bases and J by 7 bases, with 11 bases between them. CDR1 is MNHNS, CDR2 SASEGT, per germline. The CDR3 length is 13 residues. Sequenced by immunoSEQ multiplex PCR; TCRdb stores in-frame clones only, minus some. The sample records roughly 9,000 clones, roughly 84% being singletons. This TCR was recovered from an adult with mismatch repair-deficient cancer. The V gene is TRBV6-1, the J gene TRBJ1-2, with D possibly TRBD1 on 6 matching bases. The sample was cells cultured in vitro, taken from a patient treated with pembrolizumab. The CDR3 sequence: CASSENRAGGYTF. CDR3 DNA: TGTGCCAGCAGTGAAAACAGGGCCGGTGGCTACACCTTC.